The 27 T cell receptor beta chains below all came from one sample that was sequenced in a study of blood T cell repertoires in COVID-19. TCRdb keeps only in-frame clones here, not all; method: immunoSEQ multiplex PCR. The table lists 300,000 to 350,000 clones, over 85% of them singletons. The sample taken for sequencing was PBMCs or T cells enriched from blood (not recorded which). The receptor set was obtained from a woman in her 30s who had recovered from COVID-19.

This chain joins TRBV30 and TRBJ1-2; D uncertain. The CDR3 is made up of 14 amino acids. V shed 2 bases and J shed 8 bases, with 18 bases lying between them. Germline CDR1 is GTSNPN and CDR2 is SVGIG (reference sequence). The CDR3 nucleotides are TGTGCCTGGAGTCCGTTCGGGGTCTCTTTCGGCTACACCTTC. Encoded protein: CAWSPFGVSFGYTF.

The rearrangement links TRBV6-5 to TRBJ1-1; D not resolved. Germline V lookup: CDR1 MNHEY, CDR2 SVGAGI. The CDR3 extends over 14 amino acids. The V gene lost 2 bases and the J gene lost 2 bases, with 9 bases spanning the gap. The DNA for the CDR3 is TGTGCCAGCAGTTACGGGCAGTCCAACACTGAAGCTTTCTTT. As protein: CASSYGQSNTEAFF.

The sample holds a few counts of this clone. The chain couples TRBV7-3 to TRBJ2-1; TRBD2 matches at 10 bases. There are 16 residues in the CDR3. Germline assignment: CDR1 SGHTA and CDR2 FQGTGA. With V trimmed by 0 bases and J by 5 bases, 4 bases remained unmatched. The CDR3 coding sequence is TGTGCCAGCAGCTTAACTAGCGGGAGGAATAACAATGAGCAGTTCTTC. Its translation is CASSLTSGRNNNEQFF.

The chain combines TRBV11-2 with TRBJ2-2; the D is unclear. Germline lookup yields CDR1 SGHAT and CDR2 FQNNGV. Between the trimmed V and J ends, which lost 1 base and 6 bases, there was a span of 3 bases. The CDR3 totals 12 residues. The CDR3 reads CASSLAAGELFF. CDR3 DNA sequence: TGTGCCAGCAGCTTAGCGGCCGGGGAGCTGTTTTTT.

J is TRBJ2-5 and V is TRBV19, with TRBD1 matching 10 bases. V lost 6 bases to trimming and J lost 5 bases; unmatched junction nucleotides: 9. Germline V CDR1 and CDR2: LNHDA, SQIVND (reference sequence). This CDR3 contains 15 residues. Here the CDR3 DNA reads TGTGCCAGTAGCGGGGGACAGGGGTCTTTTGAGACCCAGTACTTC. Translated, it gives CASSGGQGSFETQYF.

This chain joins TRBV18 and TRBJ2-7, with TRBD2 matching 8 bases. This CDR3 is 16 amino acids long. The germline V gene encodes CDR1 KGHSH and CDR2 LQKENI. The J segment lost 5 bases and the V segment lost 0 bases, leaving 9 bases of the junction unmatched. CDR3 nucleotides: TGTGCCAGCTCACCACCGTCCGCTAGCGGGCCCCACGAGCAGTACTTC. Translating it yields CASSPPSASGPHEQYF.

The rearrangement uses TRBV29-1 and TRBJ1-1; a weak D match, TRBD1 (5 bases). This CDR3 is built from 14 residues. The V gene's germline CDR1 is SQVTM and CDR2 ANQGSEA. The germline V and J ends were trimmed by 3 bases and 5 bases, with 16 bases remaining between them. CDR3: CSVERQTEITEAFF. The DNA of the CDR3 is TGCAGCGTTGAGAGACAGACTGAAATAACTGAAGCTTTCTTT.

The gene calls are TRBV4-3 and TRBJ2-5; possibly TRBD2 for D (6 bases). Between the trimmed V and J ends, which lost 0 bases and 6 bases, there was a span of 17 bases. The germline gives CDR1 LGHNA, CDR2 YSLEER. This CDR3 has 16 residues. The CDR3: CASSQDLGLLGKTQYF. The CDR3 coding sequence is TGCGCCAGCAGCCAAGATCTCGGACTACTTGGAAAGACCCAGTACTTC.

The CDR3 bases are TGTGCCAGCAGTGAAGTAACGTCAGGGTCCGGCTACACCTTC. This gives the protein CASSEVTSGSGYTF. The chain couples TRBV2 to TRBJ1-2; perhaps TRBD1 as D (5 bases). Trimming cost V 1 base and J 8 bases, with 14 bases left between them. The CDR3 sequence is 14 residues long. Germline assignment: CDR1 SNHLY and CDR2 FYNNEI.

A remark on this clone: This sample also contains other DNA sequences that code for the same CDR3. This chain uses TRBV27 with TRBJ1-2, with a tentative D call TRBD1 (5 bases). Germline values: CDR1 MNHEY, CDR2 SMNVEV (reference sequence). V gave up 3 bases and J gave up 2 bases, with 7 bases separating them. CDR3 length: 13 residues. This CDR3 is CASSLGQNYGYTF. Here the CDR3 DNA reads TGTGCCAGCAGTTTGGGGCAGAACTATGGCTACACCTTC.

The chain carries TRBV19 and TRBJ2-1; 7 bases match TRBD1. CDR1 LNHDA and CDR2 SQIVND come from the germline V gene (reference sequence). With V trimmed by 3 bases and J by 4 bases, 6 bases remained unmatched. This CDR3 spans 15 amino acids. Here the CDR3 reads CASSIGQALYNEQFF. CDR3 nucleotide sequence: TGTGCCAGTAGTATTGGACAGGCTTTATACAATGAGCAGTTCTTC.

The V call is TRBV19, the J call TRBJ2-3, with 8 nucleotides matching TRBD2. The germline CDR1 and CDR2 sequences are LNHDA and SQIVND (reference sequence). CDR3 length: 13 residues. The trim removed 11 bases at V and 6 bases at J, leaving 10 bases unmatched. The DNA for the CDR3 is TGTGCCTCGGGGGGGCTAGAGGTCGATACGCAGTATTTT. This codes for CASGGLEVDTQYF.

The chain joins TRBV7-2 to TRBJ2-7, with 10 bases matching TRBD2. V shed 5 bases, J shed 2 bases, and the junction held 9 bases outside the gene matches. The CDR3 extends over 16 amino acids. Germline-derived CDR1 and CDR2 are SGHTA and FQGNSA. The CDR3 spells CASSKIAGGGTYEQYF. The CDR3, as DNA: TGTGCCAGCAGCAAAATAGCGGGAGGAGGAACCTACGAGCAGTACTTC.

This chain uses TRBV2 with TRBJ2-2; D is perhaps TRBD1 (6 bases). The V end lost 9 bases, the J end lost 4 bases, and 18 bases lay between the germline ends. The CDR3 length is 15 residues. Per germline, CDR1 SNHLY and CDR2 FYNNEI. The DNA for the CDR3 is TGTGCCAGTCAAAGAGGGGGTTTTCGCACCGGGGAGCTGTTTTTT. It encodes CASQRGGFRTGELFF.

This chain connects TRBV7-2 to TRBJ1-1; D unresolved. The V gene lost 2 bases and the J gene lost 8 bases, with 15 bases spanning the gap. Germline loops: CDR1 SGHTA, CDR2 FQGNSA. CDR3 length equals 14 residues. The CDR3 spells CASSLPKRSYEAFF. In DNA, the CDR3 is TGTGCCAGCAGCTTACCAAAGAGGTCTTACGAAGCTTTCTTT.

This chain links TRBV4-3 with TRBJ1-2; TRBD1 aligns across 9 bases. Trimming removed 3 bases from V and 8 bases from J; junction bases left unmatched: 13. Germline CDR1 is LGHNA and CDR2 is YSLEER. The CDR3 runs to 16 residues. The CDR3 region has the DNA TGCGCCAGCAGCCAGGCTCGACAACAGGGGGCCCGGGGCTACACCTTC. Residues: CASSQARQQGARGYTF.

The chain couples TRBV28 to TRBJ2-7, with D possibly matching TRBD2 (6 bases). V gave up 3 bases and J gave up 2 bases, with 8 bases separating them. The CDR3 spans 13 residues. Germline lookup yields CDR1 MDHEN and CDR2 SYDVKM. In DNA, the CDR3 is TGTGCCAGCAGTTTCCGCGGGACCTACGAGCAGTACTTC. As protein: CASSFRGTYEQYF. Drawing the rest from reference TRBV28 and TRBJ2-7, the complete variable domain is DVKVTQSSRYLVKRTGEKVFLECVQDMDHENMFWYRQDPGLGLRLIYFSYDVKMKEKGDIPEGYSVSREKKERFSLILESASTNQTSMYLCASSFRGTYEQYFGPGTRLTVT.

The CDR3 protein is CASRPRGYSGNTIYF. The DNA of the CDR3 is TGTGCCAGCCGGCCCAGAGGGTACTCTGGAAACACCATATATTTT. The chain carries TRBV5-8 and TRBJ1-3; no definite D call. Germline CDR1 reads SGHTS; CDR2 reads YDEGEE. The CDR3 spans 15 residues. V was pared by 7 bases and J by 0 bases, with 14 bases between.

The V and J genes are TRBV27 and TRBJ1-2, with 7 bases lining up with TRBD1. This CDR3 has 16 amino acids. Germline V CDR1 and CDR2: MNHEY, SMNVEV (reference sequence). V lost 5 bases, J lost 4 bases, and 13 bases stayed unmatched. The CDR3 DNA reads TGTGCCAGCAGTCCCCAAGGGGACAGAGGTGCCTATGGCTACACCTTC. This codes for CASSPQGDRGAYGYTF.

This chain connects TRBV19 to TRBJ1-2; D not certain. The germline V gene encodes CDR1 LNHDA and CDR2 SQIVND (reference sequence). The V and J ends lost 5 bases and 4 bases respectively, with 8 bases between them. This CDR3 comprises 12 residues. DNA of the CDR3: TGTGCCAGTAGTCCCGGGATCTATGGCTACACCTTC. Its protein is CASSPGIYGYTF. Using reference TRBV19 and TRBJ1-2 for the parts outside the CDR3, the full variable domain is DGGITQSPKYLFRKEGQNVTLSCEQNLNHDAMYWYRQDPGQGLRLIYYSQIVNDFQKGDIAEGYSVSREKKESFPLTVTSAQKNPTAFYLCASSPGIYGYTFGSGTRLTVV.

The chain carries TRBV5-6 and TRBJ2-3, with 8 positions matching TRBD2. The CDR3 is made up of 15 amino acids. Germline V lookup: CDR1 SGHDT, CDR2 YYEEEE. Unmatched junction bases numbered 5, after V lost 2 bases and J lost 3 bases. This CDR3 is CASSFGTRATDTQYF. DNA of the CDR3: TGTGCCAGCAGCTTCGGGACTAGAGCTACAGATACGCAGTATTTT.

This chain links TRBV5-1 with TRBJ2-3; D not certain. This CDR3 is built from 12 residues. Per the germline V gene, CDR1 is SGHRS and CDR2 is YFSETQ. With 6 bases removed from V and 3 bases from J, the gap between germline ends came to 8 bases. The CDR3 is CASMENTDTQYF. The CDR3 bases are TGCGCCAGCATGGAGAATACAGATACGCAGTATTTT.

The chain links TRBV6-5 to TRBJ1-2; 12 positions match TRBD1. Losses at the gene ends were 7 bases for V and 8 bases for J; bases not matched to a gene: 11. CDR3 length equals 15 residues. Germline CDR1 MNHEY, CDR2 SVGAGI. The CDR3 protein is CASIPGQGAVSGYTF. DNA for the CDR3: TGTGCCAGCATCCCGGGACAGGGGGCGGTAAGCGGCTACACCTTC.

The CDR3 nucleotides are TGTGCCAGCAGCGCATCCAAGGACAGAATCCAAGAGACCCAGTACTTC. Translating gives CASSASKDRIQETQYF. The chain employs TRBV9 and TRBJ2-5; a weak D match, TRBD1 (6 bases). V gave up 3 bases and J gave up 1 base, with 16 bases separating them. Germline-derived CDR1 and CDR2 are SGDLS and YYNGEE. This CDR3 is 16 amino acids long.

The chain uses TRBV11-2 and TRBJ1-6; 9 bases agree with TRBD1. This CDR3 has 13 residues. Germline loops: CDR1 SGHAT, CDR2 FQNNGV. Germline trimming cut 3 bases from V and 14 bases from J; bases unmatched to any gene: 5. CDR3 sequence: CASSFRGTGTLHF. The CDR3 nucleotides are TGTGCCAGCAGCTTCAGGGGGACAGGGACCCTCCACTTT.

This clone was picked up a small number of times. This chain links TRBV3-1 (or the pseudogene TRBV3-2) with TRBJ2-7; 9 bases are shared with TRBD1. The CDR3 runs 13 residues. V was pared by 5 bases and J by 2 bases, with 1 base of the junction left unmatched. Per germline, CDR1 LGHDT and CDR2 YNNKEL (reference sequence). CDR3 amino acids: CASSWDRAYEQYF. The DNA for the CDR3 is TGTGCCAGCAGCTGGGACAGGGCCTACGAGCAGTACTTC.

The V call is TRBV5-6, the J call TRBJ1-5; the D is unclear. Germline CDR1 and CDR2: SGHDT and YYEEEE. CDR3 length equals 13 residues. V shed 2 bases and J shed 2 bases, with 5 bases lying between them. For the CDR3, the DNA is TGTGCCAGCAGCTTCGGGGGCAATCAGCCCCAGCATTTT. Its protein is CASSFGGNQPQHF.